Included here is one T cell receptor beta chain sequence, with context. This receptor's antigen is unknown. Inclusive of the bounding cysteine and phenylalanine, the CDR3 is 16 residues long. The entry retains the CDR3 DNA only, 48 bases that are in frame from base 1. The germline V and J ends show losses of 0 bases and 4 bases respectively, and no gene match explains 6 bases of the junction. As encoded in the germline V gene, CDR1 is SGHDN while CDR2 is FVKESK. In total, just over 650 healthy bone marrow donors made up the cohort. At the time of sampling, every cohort member was nominally healthy, though immune exposures that went unrecorded were likely present. The donor was CMV seropositive and was included in the group of 250 to 300 seropositive cohort members. Each donor provided a peripheral blood sample, and peripheral blood mononuclear cells were used for TCR beta sequencing. The Qiagen DNeasy Blood Extraction Kit was used to extract genomic DNA from the blood cell samples.

Libraries were prepared through the immunoSEQ multiplex PCR assay. For the multiplex PCR, a mixture combining 60 forward primers for TCR Vbeta segments and 13 reverse primers for TCR Jbeta segments was used. Amplification of the CDR3 region of rearranged TCR beta genes was performed with a multiplex PCR assay on genomic DNA. The Illumina HiSeq System was used to sequence the amplified TCR beta libraries as 87-base-pair reads. Concerning the study's data processing: A later analysis counted approximately 74 million unique TCR beta chains across the 700 or so repertoires, and roughly 9.9 million of these chains were shared by at least two donors. Raw reads were error-corrected and collapsed into unique sequences by a nearest-neighbor algorithm in which closely related sequences were merged to remove PCR and sequencing errors. Alignment of CDR3 sequences to IMGT reference sequences was used to assign V, D and J gene segments. Each retained sequence needed at least a six-nucleotide match to both a V gene segment and a J gene segment. A rearrangement counted as productive if the CDR3 had no stop codons and remained in frame with V and J, and every other rearrangement counted as non-productive. Following IMGT convention, CDR3 was defined as the stretch from the second conserved V-encoded cysteine to the conserved J-encoded phenylalanine. The earlier analysis of more than 450 of the donors excluded sequences that lacked an unambiguous match to a single V gene segment. In an earlier analysis of approximately 590 of the donors, a V segment was called functional when productive rearrangements were above 56.7%, and segregating when the standard deviation between donors exceeded 5%. A statistical classification framework was built for diagnosing cytomegalovirus status from the catalog of TCR beta chain sequences. A later analysis assigned V and J genes by comparing TCR nucleotide sequences with IMGT/GENE-DB human TR gene sequences. A later analysis assigned CDR3 sequences and most-parsimonious VDJ recombination scenarios with the TCRdist pipeline. In a later analysis, each TCR beta chain was defined by its CDR3 amino acid sequence together with its V-gene family, and reads without a unique V-gene family were excluded. To address suspected cross-contamination and a sequencing artifact, a later analysis removed a few hundred highly shared, low-generation-probability nucleotide sequences. For each public chain, a later analysis derived a clonal expansion index from normalized ranks of inferred template counts within each repertoire. In a later analysis, generation probabilities were computed with a VDJ recombination model fitted to out-of-frame rearrangements, and the resulting probabilities were checked against IGoR. In a later analysis, TCR-TCR, TCR-HLA and TCR-CMV co-occurrence was scored with hypergeometric tests, and a repertoire-size bias correction was applied to TCR pairs. False discovery rates were estimated in a later analysis by permuting HLA or CMV assignments 20 times. A later analysis grouped co-occurring TCRs with DBSCAN, adding TCRdist sequence similarity when clustering within HLA-allele-positive subsets. Repertoires with fewer than 30,000 or more than 120,000 public chains, plus five repertoires with anomalous nucleotide sharing, were excluded from co-occurrence clustering. TCRdb holds this immuneACCESS table with in-frame rearrangements only. Some clones are missing; in checked studies, unresolved V genes explain under half, and the rest has no known cause. V, J and clone size are taken as reported in that table, and D and trimming were inferred from the DNA itself. This sample's table carries about 53,000 clones. The ten largest clones take up around 12% of the sample.

The data were taken from a study of cytomegalovirus exposure and HLA in healthy donors (dated by TCRdb to 2015 to 2018). General notes on the study: In an earlier analysis of roughly 500 of the donors, about 270 Gb of sequence data and some 100 million unique TCR beta sequences from some 170 million T cells were reported. An early release that covered about 600 HLA-typed donors contained approximately 290 gigabases of sequencing data and 85 million to 100 million unique TCR sequences. The genetic ancestry cluster associated with self-reported Caucasian donors included over 80% of the approximately 400 genotyped donors. The aim of the study was to test whether cataloging public T cell receptors could identify signatures of past pathogen exposure. The study profiled the T cell repertoires of under 700 subjects by immunosequencing and related them to cytomegalovirus serostatus. In addition to the first cohort of 650 to 750 subjects, a separate validation cohort of 100 to 150 different subjects was used. To predict cytomegalovirus infection status, the study brought together high-throughput TCR immunosequencing, statistical association of individual TCRs with disease status, and machine learning. A later analysis re-examined previously published TCR beta repertoires from over 500 donors and added high-resolution HLA genotyping to investigate patterns of TCR occurrence. Rather than drawing on any new phenotypic data, the later analysis identified candidate immune exposures from TCR beta sequences and the way those sequences occurred across donors. In an earlier analysis of about 590 of the donors, high-throughput TCR beta sequencing was used to judge whether each TCR beta V gene segment behaved as functional or pseudogenic. Donor age, sex, ethnicity and CMV serostatus were collected together with the repertoire data. A later genetic analysis used genome-wide SNP genotypes for about 60% of the roughly 700 donors, treating that subset as a discovery cohort. Every discovery cohort repertoire had been produced on one sequencing platform. HLA typing covered class I and class II loci at four-digit resolution. Typing coverage differed by locus: A, B, C, DRB1 and DQB1 were typed in roughly 629-630 donors, DQA1 in about 560, DPA1 in some 570, and DPB1 in 450 to 480. About five DR-DQ haplotypes were handled as single units for association and clustering, since linkage in the cohort was strong. Across 398 genotyped donors of the cohort, an average of about 240,000 unique TCR beta nucleotide sequences per donor were sequenced, and 15% to 20% of those sequences were non-productive.

Results the study describes overall, beyond this receptor: Some IMGT-functional V segments, including TRBV6-2 and TRBV6-3, could not be told apart with the 87-base-pair reads, so those segments were excluded. The earlier analysis of 450 to 700 of the donors excluded about 16 rarely observed V segments, including chromosome 9 orphons, because counts were too low. In a later genetic analysis, a missense DCLRE1C variant was associated with V-gene and J-gene trimming of TCR beta chains, and the association was replicated in an independent cohort. This cohort had only TCR beta chains sequenced, and the lack of alpha or paired-chain data limited which features could be detected. Broadly in line with IMGT annotations, most TCR beta V segments showed up in productive rearrangements about 90% or about 30% of the time in an earlier analysis of 450 to 600 of the donors. Most CMV-associated TCR beta chains appeared to be HLA-restricted in a later analysis, and the HLA associations seemed to be driven largely by CMV exposure. Because HLA typing was missing for some donors at each locus, association tests included only the typed subset. A later genetic analysis reported fewer N-insertions in productive TCRs among donors in an Asian-associated ancestry cluster than the roughly 670-donor mean. It was suggested by the authors that the approach could potentially be generalized to other disease states and immunological phenotypes. The sequencing pipeline was judged likely to have produced a cluster of highly shared sequence variants as a technical artifact. In the study, 164 TCR beta chains were listed as associated with cytomegalovirus. The classifier was reported to diagnose cytomegalovirus status with high specificity and sensitivity in both the original cohort and the validation cohort. In a later analysis, 15,000 to 20,000 TCR beta sequences were associated with specific HLA alleles at a false discovery rate of 0.05. When HLA alleles, especially DR and DQ, strongly co-occurred, attributing TCR associations to individual alleles was difficult. In a later analysis, HLA-associated TCR beta chains showed more clonal expansion and lower generation probabilities than non-associated chains that were equally common. In a later analysis, the rate of TCR association differed among HLA loci, with DRB1 alleles having the most associated TCRs and HLA-C alleles having the fewest. A further reported finding was that TCR beta sequences accurately predicted the HLA-A and HLA-B alleles for most subjects in the first cohort. A few of the identified cytomegalovirus-associated TCR beta chains were confirmed in vitro to be specific for cytomegalovirus antigens. Several of the top co-occurrence clusters appeared to be linked to parvovirus B19, influenza, CMV and Epstein-Barr virus, according to a later analysis. Linkage disequilibrium might explain the correlated functional status among segregating V segments, but an unknown experimental factor could not be excluded. Sequencing depth was assumed to be roughly uniform across donors in the presence/absence analyses, though that assumption may not hold. For the cohort, immune exposure information was limited to CMV serostatus. Most TCR sequences were observed very rarely across donors, whereas some public TCRs were present in many individuals.

The receptor was derived from a man between 18 and 35 years old in good health and CMV-seropositive. The V and J segments used are TRBV14 and TRBJ2-5, and 9 bases in between align with TRBD1. Sequencing input: PBMCs. The DNA is TGTGCCAGCAGCCAAGAAGGGTGGACAGGGGTAGAGACCCAGTACTTC. Its protein reads: CASSQEGWTGVETQYF.